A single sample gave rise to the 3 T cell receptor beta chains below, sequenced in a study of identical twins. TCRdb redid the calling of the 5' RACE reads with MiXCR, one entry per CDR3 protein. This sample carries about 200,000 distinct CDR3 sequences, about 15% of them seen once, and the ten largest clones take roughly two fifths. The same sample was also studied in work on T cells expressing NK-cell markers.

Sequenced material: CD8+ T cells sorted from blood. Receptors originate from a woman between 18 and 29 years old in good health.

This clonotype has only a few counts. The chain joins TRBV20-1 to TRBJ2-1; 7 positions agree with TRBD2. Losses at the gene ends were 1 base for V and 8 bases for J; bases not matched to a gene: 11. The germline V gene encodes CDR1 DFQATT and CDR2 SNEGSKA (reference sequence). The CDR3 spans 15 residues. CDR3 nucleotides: TGCAGTGCTAGAGTTAGGGCTAGCGGTTGGGATGAGCAGTTCTTC. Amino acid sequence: CSARVRASGWDEQFF.

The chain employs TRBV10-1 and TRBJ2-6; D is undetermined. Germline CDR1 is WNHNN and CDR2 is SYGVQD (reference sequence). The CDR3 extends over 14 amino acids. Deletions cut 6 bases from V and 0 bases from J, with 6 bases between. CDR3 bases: TGCGCCAGCAGAGTACTCTCTGGGGCCAACGTCCTGACTTTC. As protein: CASRVLSGANVLTF.

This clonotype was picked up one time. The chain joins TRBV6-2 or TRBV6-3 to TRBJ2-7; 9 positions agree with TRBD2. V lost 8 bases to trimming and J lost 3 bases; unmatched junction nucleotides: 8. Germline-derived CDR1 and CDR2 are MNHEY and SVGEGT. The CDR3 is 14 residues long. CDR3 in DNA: TGTGCCAGCGGGCTAGCGGGGACAAACTACGAGCAGTACTTC. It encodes CASGLAGTNYEQYF.